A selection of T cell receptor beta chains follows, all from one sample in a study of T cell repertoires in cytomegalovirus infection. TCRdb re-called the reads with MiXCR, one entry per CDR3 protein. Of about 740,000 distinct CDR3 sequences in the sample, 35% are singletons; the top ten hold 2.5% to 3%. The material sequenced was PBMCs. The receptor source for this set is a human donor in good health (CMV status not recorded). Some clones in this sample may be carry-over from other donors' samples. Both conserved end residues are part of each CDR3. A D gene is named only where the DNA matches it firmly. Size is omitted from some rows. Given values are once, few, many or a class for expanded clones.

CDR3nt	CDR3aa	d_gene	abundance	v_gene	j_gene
TGTGCCAGCAGCCACATTTGGGACAGGGGCAGCAATCAGCCCCAGCATTTT	CASSHIWDRGSNQPQHF	TRBD1	-	TRBV28	TRBJ1-5
TGTGCCACCTTGAAGGGACGCGGAACTTCCTACGAGCAGTACTTC	CATLKGRGTSYEQYF	-	-	TRBV6-5	TRBJ2-7
TGTGCCAGCAGCTTCGGGGAGAACTATGGCTACACCTTC	CASSFGENYGYTF	-	many	TRBV7-2	TRBJ1-2
TGTGCCAGCAGCTTTGTTATCGTAGATACGCAGTATTTT	CASSFVIVDTQYF	-	-	TRBV7-9	TRBJ2-3
TGTGCCAGCAGTTTAGACAGGGTAGGCCCCTACGAGCAGTACTTC	CASSLDRVGPYEQYF	-	few	TRBV12-3/TRBV12-4	TRBJ2-7
TGTGCCAGCCCCGGGACCTCGACCCCCGAGACCCAGTACTTC	CASPGTSTPETQYF	-	once	TRBV2	TRBJ2-5
TGTGCCAGCAGTTCCGAGGGACCTAACTATGGCTACACCTTC	CASSSEGPNYGYTF	-	-	TRBV27	TRBJ1-2
TGTGCCAGCAGTCCCGCCAGGACAGTGGTGGCTTCACCCCTCCACTTT	CASSPARTVVASPLHF	-	-	TRBV28	TRBJ1-6
TGTGCCAGCAAAATAGGACCCATGGTCGCTGAAGCTTTCTTT	CASKIGPMVAEAFF	-	few	TRBV2	TRBJ1-1
-	CASSLSWEDSYNQPQHF	-	-	TRBV5-3	TRBJ1-5
TGTGCCAGCAGCTTCGGGCGGCTAGCGGGGTTCCTGAGCTCCTACAATGAGCAGTTCTTC	CASSFGRLAGFLSSYNEQFF	TRBD2	-	TRBV7-6	TRBJ2-1
TGTGCCAGCAGCCCCCAGGGACAGGGTGTAGGAGAAAAACTGTTTTTT	CASSPQGQGVGEKLFF	TRBD1	-	TRBV7-9	TRBJ1-4
TGTGCCAGCAGTGAATTGACAGGGGTTAATGAAAAACTGTTTTTT	CASSELTGVNEKLFF	TRBD1	-	TRBV2	TRBJ1-4
TGTGCCAGCAGCGATTACAGGGTGACCACTGAAGCTTTCTTT	CASSDYRVTTEAFF	-	many	TRBV7-2	TRBJ1-1
TGTGCCACCAGTGACACGGGCCCCCGCCGAAATGAGCAGTTCTTC	CATSDTGPRRNEQFF	-	few	TRBV24-1	TRBJ2-1
TGCGCCAGCAGCCAGTCCGGGACAGGGTCCTACGAGCAGTACTTC	CASSQSGTGSYEQYF	TRBD1	few	TRBV4-1	TRBJ2-7
TGTGCCAGCAGCTTTGGCTCGACTGGCGCTTCCTACAATGAGCAGTTCTTC	CASSFGSTGASYNEQFF	-	-	TRBV11-2	TRBJ2-1
TGTGCCAGCAGCTTAGTGGGAGTTTCCTACAATGAGCAGTTCTTC	CASSLVGVSYNEQFF	-	-	TRBV7-9	TRBJ2-1
TGTGCCAGCAGTTGGACAGCTAATGAAAAACTGTTTTTT	CASSWTANEKLFF	-	many	TRBV28	TRBJ1-4
TGTGCCAGCAGCTTATTTGGTCAGGACACCGGGGAGCTGTTTTTT	CASSLFGQDTGELFF	-	few	TRBV11-3	TRBJ2-2
TGTGCCAGCAGTGGCCGGGACAGAACCTACAATGAGCAGTTCTTC	CASSGRDRTYNEQFF	TRBD1	-	TRBV28	TRBJ2-1
TGTGCCAGCTCCGACTGGGGGACGAACACTGAAGCTTTCTTT	CASSDWGTNTEAFF	-	-	TRBV7-2	TRBJ1-1